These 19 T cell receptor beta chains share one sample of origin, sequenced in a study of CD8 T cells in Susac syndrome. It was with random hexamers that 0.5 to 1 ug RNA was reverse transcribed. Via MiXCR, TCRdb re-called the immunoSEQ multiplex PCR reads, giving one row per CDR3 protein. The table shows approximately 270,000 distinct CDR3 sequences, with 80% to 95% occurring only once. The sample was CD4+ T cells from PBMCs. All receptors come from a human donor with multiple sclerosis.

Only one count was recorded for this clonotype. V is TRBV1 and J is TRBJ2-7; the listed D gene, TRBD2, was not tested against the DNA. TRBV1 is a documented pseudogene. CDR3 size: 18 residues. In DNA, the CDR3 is TGCACCAGCAGCCAGGGGGGGACTAGCGGGGGGCCATTGCAAGAGCAGTACGTC. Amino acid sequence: CTSSQGGTSGGPLQEQYV.

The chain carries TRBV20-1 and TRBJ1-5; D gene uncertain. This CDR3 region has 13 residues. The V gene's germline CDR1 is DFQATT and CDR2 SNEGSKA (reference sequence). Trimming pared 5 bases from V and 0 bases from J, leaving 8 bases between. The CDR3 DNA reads TGCAGTGCTGGACTCTATAGCAATCAGCCCCAGCATTTT. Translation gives CSAGLYSNQPQHF.

CDR3 residues: CASSVNRVAVLEKLFF. Here the CDR3 DNA reads TGTGCCAGCAGCGTCAACAGGGTTGCAGTTCTTGAAAAACTGTTTTTT. The genes are TRBV7-8 and TRBJ1-4, with D possibly matching TRBD1 (6 bases). The CDR3 runs 16 residues. Trimming removed 5 bases at V and 7 bases at J, with 20 bases between. Germline V gene sequence: CDR1 SGHVS, CDR2 FQNEAQ. The entire variable domain, with the rest obtained from reference TRBV7-8 and TRBJ1-4, is as follows: GAGVSQSPRYKVAKRGQDVALRCDPISGHVSLFWYQQALGQGPEFLTYFQNEAQLDKSGLPSDRFFAERPEGSVSTLKIQRTQQEDSAVYLCASSVNRVAVLEKLFFGSGTQLSVL.

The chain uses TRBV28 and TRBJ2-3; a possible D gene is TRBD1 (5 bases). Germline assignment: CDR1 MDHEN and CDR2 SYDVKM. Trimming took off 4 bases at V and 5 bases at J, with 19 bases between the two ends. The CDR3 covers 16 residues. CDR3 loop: CASSSVDQGWIDTQYF. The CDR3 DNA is TGTGCCAGCAGTTCGGTCGACCAGGGATGGATAGATACGCAGTATTTT.

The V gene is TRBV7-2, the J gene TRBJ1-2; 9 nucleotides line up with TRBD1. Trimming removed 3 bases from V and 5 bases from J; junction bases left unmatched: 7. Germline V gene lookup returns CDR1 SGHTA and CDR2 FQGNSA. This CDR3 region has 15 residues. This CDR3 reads CASSFGPGQGYGYTF. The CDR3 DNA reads TGTGCCAGCAGCTTTGGTCCGGGACAGGGTTATGGCTACACCTTC.

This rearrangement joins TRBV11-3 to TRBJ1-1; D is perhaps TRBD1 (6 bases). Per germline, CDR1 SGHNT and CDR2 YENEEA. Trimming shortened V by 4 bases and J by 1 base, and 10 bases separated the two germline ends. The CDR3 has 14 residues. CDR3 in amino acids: CASSSRQENTEAFF. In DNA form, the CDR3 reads TGTGCCAGCAGCTCCCGACAGGAGAACACTGAAGCTTTCTTT.

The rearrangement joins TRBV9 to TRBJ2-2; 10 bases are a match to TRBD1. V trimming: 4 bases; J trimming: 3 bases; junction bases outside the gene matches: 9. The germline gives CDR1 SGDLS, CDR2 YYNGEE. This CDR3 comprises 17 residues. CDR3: CASSPRGQGTHTGELFF. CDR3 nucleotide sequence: TGTGCCAGCAGCCCGAGGGGACAGGGGACTCACACCGGGGAGCTGTTTTTT.

CDR3 sequence: CASSLRDPQKQYF. CDR3 nucleotide sequence: TGTGCCAGCAGCTTAAGAGATCCCCAGAAGCAGTACTTC. J is TRBJ2-7 and V is TRBV7-8; D ambiguous. The CDR3 runs to 13 residues. CDR1 is SGHVS, CDR2 FQNEAQ, per germline. Between the trimmed V and J ends, which lost 2 bases and 8 bases, there was a span of 13 bases. Combining the CDR3 with reference TRBV7-8 and TRBJ2-7 gives the whole variable domain GAGVSQSPRYKVAKRGQDVALRCDPISGHVSLFWYQQALGQGPEFLTYFQNEAQLDKSGLPSDRFFAERPEGSVSTLKIQRTQQEDSAVYLCASSLRDPQKQYFGPGTRLTVT.

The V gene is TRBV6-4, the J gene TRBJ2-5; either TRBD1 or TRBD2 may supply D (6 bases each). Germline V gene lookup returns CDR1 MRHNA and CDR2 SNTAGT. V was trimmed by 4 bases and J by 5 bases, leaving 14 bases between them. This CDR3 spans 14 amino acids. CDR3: CASSGGGGGETQYF. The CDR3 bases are TGTGCCAGCAGTGGTGGAGGAGGGGGGGAGACCCAGTACTTC.

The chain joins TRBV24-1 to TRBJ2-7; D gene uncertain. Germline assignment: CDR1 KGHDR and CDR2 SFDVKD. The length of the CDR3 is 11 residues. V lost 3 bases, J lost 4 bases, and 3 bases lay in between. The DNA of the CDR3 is TGTGCCACCAGTGATCGGTACGAGCAGTACTTC. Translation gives CATSDRYEQYF.

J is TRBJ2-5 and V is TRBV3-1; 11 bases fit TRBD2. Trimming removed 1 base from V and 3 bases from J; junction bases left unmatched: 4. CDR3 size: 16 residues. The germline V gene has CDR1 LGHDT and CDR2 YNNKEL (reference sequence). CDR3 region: CASSQVAGGGEETQYF. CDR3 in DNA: TGTGCCAGCAGCCAAGTAGCGGGAGGGGGAGAAGAGACCCAGTACTTC.

The CDR3 protein is CSAPPGGFFQETQYF. CDR3 bases: TGCAGTGCTCCCCCGGGTGGGTTTTTCCAAGAGACCCAGTACTTC. V and J are TRBV20-1 and TRBJ2-5; D remains unclear. The CDR3 has 15 residues. CDR1 DFQATT and CDR2 SNEGSKA come from the germline V gene (reference sequence). V lost 5 bases, J lost 1 base, and 17 bases lay in between.

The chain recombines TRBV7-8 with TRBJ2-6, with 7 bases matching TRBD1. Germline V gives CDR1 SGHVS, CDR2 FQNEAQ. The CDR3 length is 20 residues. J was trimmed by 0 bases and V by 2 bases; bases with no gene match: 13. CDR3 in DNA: TGTGCCAGCAGCTTAAGCCGGTGGACAGGCCAATCCTCTGGGGCCAACGTCCTGACTTTC. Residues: CASSLSRWTGQSSGANVLTF.

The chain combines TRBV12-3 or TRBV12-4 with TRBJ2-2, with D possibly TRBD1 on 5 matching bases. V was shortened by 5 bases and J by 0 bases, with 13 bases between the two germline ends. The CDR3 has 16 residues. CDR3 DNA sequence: TGTGCCAGCAGTAAGAACAGGCCTTCGAACACCGGGGAGCTGTTTTTT. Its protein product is CASSKNRPSNTGELFF.

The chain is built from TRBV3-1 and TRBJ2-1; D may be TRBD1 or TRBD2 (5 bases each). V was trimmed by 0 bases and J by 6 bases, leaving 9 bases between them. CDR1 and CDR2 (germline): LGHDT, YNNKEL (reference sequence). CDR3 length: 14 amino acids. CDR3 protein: CASSQDLGTNEQFF. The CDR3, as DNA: TGTGCCAGCAGCCAAGATCTGGGGACCAATGAGCAGTTCTTC.

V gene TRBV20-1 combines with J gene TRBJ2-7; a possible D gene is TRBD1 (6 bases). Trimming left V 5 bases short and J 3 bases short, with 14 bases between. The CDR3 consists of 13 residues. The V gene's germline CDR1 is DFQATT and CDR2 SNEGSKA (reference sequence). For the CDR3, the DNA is TGCAGTGCTGAACGGACAGCCAACTACGAGCAGTACTTC. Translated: CSAERTANYEQYF.

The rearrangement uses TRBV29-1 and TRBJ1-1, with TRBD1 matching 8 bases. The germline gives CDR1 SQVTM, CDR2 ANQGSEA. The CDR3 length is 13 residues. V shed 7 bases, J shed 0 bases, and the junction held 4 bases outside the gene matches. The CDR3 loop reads CSAQTGVNTEAFF. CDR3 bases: TGCAGCGCCCAGACAGGGGTGAACACTGAAGCTTTCTTT. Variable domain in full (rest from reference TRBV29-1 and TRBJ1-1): SAVISQKPSRDICQRGTSLTIQCQVDSQVTMMFWYRQQPGQSLTLIATANQGSEATYESGFVIDKFPISRPNLTFSTLTVSNMSPEDSSIYLCSAQTGVNTEAFFGQGTRLTVV.

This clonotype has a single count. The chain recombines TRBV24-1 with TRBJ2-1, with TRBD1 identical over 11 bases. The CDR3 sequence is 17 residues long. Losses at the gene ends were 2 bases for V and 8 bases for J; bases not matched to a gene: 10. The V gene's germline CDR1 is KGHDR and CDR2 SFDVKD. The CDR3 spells CATSDSRWTGGEDEQFF. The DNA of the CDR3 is TGTGCCACCAGTGATTCCCGATGGACAGGGGGCGAGGATGAGCAGTTCTTC.

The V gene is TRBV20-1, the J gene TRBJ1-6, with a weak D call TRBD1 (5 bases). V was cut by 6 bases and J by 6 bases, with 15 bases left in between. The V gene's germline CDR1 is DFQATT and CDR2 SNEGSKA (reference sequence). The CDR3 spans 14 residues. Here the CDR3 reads CSARPGPVNSPLHF. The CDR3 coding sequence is TGCAGTGCACGTCCGGGACCAGTTAATTCACCCCTCCACTTT.